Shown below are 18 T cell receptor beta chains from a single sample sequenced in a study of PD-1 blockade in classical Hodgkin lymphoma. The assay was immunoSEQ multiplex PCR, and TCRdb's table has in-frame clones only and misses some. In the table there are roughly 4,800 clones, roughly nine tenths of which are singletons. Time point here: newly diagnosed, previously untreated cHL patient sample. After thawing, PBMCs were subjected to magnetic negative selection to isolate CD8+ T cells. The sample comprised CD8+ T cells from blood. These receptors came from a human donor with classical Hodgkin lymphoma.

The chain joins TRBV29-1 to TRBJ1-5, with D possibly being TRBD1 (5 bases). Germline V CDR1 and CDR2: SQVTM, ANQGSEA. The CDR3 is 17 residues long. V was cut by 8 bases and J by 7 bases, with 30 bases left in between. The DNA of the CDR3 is TGCAGCCCAGTGGGGGGAGGGTCAGAGTTTGGTTGGCAGCCCCAGCATTTT. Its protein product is CSPVGGGSEFGWQPQHF.

The CDR3 nucleotides read TGTGCCAGCAGCTTCCTTTCAGGCCCCAATGAGCAGTTCTTC. Translated, it gives CASSFLSGPNEQFF. The chain combines TRBV5-6 with TRBJ2-1, with no clear D. Looked up from germline, CDR1 is SGHDT and CDR2 is YYEEEE. The CDR3 length is 14 residues. V was clipped by 2 bases and J by 6 bases, with 12 bases between them.

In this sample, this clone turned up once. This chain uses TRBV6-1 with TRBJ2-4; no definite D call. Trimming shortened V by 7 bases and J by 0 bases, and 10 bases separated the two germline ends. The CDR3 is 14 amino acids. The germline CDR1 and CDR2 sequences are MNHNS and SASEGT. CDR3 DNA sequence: TGTGCCAGCACAGGATTTGAAGCCAAAAACATTCAGTACTTC. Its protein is CASTGFEAKNIQYF.

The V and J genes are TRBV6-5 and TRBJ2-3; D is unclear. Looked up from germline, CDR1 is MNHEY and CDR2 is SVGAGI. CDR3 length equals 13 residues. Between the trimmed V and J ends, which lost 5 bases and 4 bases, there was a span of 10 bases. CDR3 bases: TGTGCCAGCAGTCCGGACGGAGCAGATACGCAGTATTTT. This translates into CASSPDGADTQYF.

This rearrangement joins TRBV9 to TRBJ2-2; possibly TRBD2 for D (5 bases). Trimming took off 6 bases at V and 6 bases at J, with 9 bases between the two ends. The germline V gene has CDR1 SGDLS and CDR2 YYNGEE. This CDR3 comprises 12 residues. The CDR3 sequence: CASNGVSGELFF. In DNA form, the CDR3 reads TGTGCCAGCAACGGGGTGTCCGGGGAGCTGTTTTTT.

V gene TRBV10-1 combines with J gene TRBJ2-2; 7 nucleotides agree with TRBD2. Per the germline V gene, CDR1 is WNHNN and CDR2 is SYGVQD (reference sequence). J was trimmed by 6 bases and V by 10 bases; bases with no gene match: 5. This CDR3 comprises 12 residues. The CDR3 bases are TGCGCCAAGCGGGACCCGGCCGGGGAGCTGTTTTTT. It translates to CAKRDPAGELFF.

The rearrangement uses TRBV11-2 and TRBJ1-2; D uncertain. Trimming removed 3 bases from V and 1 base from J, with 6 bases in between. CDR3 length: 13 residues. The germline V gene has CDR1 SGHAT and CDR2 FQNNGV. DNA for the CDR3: TGTGCCAGCAGCTTCGAGGGTAACTATGGCTACACCTTC. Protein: CASSFEGNYGYTF. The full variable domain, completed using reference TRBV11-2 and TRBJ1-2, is EAGVAQSPRYKIIEKRQSVAFWCNPISGHATLYWYQQILGQGPKLLIQFQNNGVVDDSQLPKDRFSAERLKGVDSTLKIQPAKLEDSAVYLCASSFEGNYGYTFGSGTRLTVV.

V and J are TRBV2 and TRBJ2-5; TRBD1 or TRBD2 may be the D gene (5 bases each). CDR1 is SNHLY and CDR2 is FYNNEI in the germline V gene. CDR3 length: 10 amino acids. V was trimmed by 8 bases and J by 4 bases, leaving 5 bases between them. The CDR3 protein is CASGGETQYF. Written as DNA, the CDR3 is TGTGCCAGCGGGGGAGAGACCCAGTACTTC.

The CDR3 nucleotides read TGCAGCGTTGAATCCCCACGGGAGGGGGCAGGTGGACGAACTAATGAAAAACTGTTTTTT. Its protein is CSVESPREGAGGRTNEKLFF. This rearrangement joins TRBV29-1 to TRBJ1-4; 7 nucleotides align to TRBD1. CDR3 length: 20 residues. V lost 2 bases, J lost 1 base, and 19 bases stayed unmatched. From germline, CDR1 is SQVTM and CDR2 ANQGSEA.

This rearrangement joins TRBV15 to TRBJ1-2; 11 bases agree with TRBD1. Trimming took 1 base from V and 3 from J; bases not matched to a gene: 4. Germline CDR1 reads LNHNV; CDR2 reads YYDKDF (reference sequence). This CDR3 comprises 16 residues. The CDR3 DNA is TGTGCCACCAGCAGAGGCCTGGGACAGGGGGACTATGGCTACACCTTC. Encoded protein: CATSRGLGQGDYGYTF.

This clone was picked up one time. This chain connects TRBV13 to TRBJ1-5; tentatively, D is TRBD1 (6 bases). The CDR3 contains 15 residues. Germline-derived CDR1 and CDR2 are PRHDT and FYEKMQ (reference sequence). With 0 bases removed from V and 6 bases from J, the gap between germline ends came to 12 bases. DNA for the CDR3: TGTGCCAGCAGCTTAGGCAGGGGCAGGGGTCAGCCCCAGCATTTT. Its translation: CASSLGRGRGQPQHF. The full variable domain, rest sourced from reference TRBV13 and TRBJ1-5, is AAGVIQSPRHLIKEKRETATLKCYPIPRHDTVYWYQQGPGQDPQFLISFYEKMQSDKGSIPDRFSAQQFSDYHSELNMSSLELGDSALYFCASSLGRGRGQPQHFGDGTRLSIL.

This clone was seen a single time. The CDR3 is CASSQDWHQRTGELFF. In DNA form, the CDR3 reads TGCGCCAGCAGCCAAGATTGGCACCAACGCACCGGGGAGCTGTTTTTT. The chain couples TRBV4-3 to TRBJ2-2; D call uncertain. The CDR3 is 16 amino acids. CDR1 and CDR2 from the germline V gene are LGHNA and YSLEER. Trimming pared 0 bases from V and 4 bases from J, leaving 12 bases between.

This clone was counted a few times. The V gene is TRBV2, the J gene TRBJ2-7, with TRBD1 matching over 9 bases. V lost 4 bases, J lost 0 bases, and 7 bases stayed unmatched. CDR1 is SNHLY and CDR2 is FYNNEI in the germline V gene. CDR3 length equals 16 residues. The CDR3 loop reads CASSVPGTGLSYEQYF. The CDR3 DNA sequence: TGTGCCAGCAGTGTCCCCGGGACAGGGCTCTCCTACGAGCAGTACTTC.

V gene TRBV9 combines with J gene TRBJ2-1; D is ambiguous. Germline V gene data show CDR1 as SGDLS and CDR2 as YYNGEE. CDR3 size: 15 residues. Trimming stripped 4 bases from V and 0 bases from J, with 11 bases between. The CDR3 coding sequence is TGTGCCAGCAGCACATACTTAAGCTCCTACAATGAGCAGTTCTTC. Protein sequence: CASSTYLSSYNEQFF.

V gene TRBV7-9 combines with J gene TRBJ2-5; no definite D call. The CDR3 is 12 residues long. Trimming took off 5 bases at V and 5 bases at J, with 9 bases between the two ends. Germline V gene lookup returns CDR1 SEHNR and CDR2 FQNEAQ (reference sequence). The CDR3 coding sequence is TGTGCCAGCAGCCCTGGGATGGAGACCCAGTACTTC. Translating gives CASSPGMETQYF. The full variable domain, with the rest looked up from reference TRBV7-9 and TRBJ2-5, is DTGVSQNPRHKITKRGQNVTFRCDPISEHNRLYWYRQTLGQGPEFLTYFQNEAQLEKSRLLSDRFSAERPKGSFSTLEIQRTEQGDSAMYLCASSPGMETQYFGPGTRLLVL.

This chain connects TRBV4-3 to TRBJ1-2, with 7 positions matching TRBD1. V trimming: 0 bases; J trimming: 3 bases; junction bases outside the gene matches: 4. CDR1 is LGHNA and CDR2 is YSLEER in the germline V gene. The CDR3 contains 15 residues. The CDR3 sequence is CASSQEWTGDYGYTF. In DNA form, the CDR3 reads TGCGCCAGCAGCCAAGAGTGGACAGGAGACTATGGCTACACCTTC.

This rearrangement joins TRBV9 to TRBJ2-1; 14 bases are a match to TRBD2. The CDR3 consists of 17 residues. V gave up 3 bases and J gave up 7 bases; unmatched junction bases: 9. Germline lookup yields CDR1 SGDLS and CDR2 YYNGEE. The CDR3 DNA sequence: TGTGCCAGCAGCGCAAGACTAGCGGGAGGGCAGCGAAATGAGCAGTTCTTC. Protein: CASSARLAGGQRNEQFF.

Written as DNA, the CDR3 is TGTGCCAGCAGTTACTCGAGTGTCAATGAGCAGTTCTTC. It encodes CASSYSSVNEQFF. The genes are TRBV6-5 and TRBJ2-1; D is undetermined. Germline V gives CDR1 MNHEY, CDR2 SVGAGI. Trimming took 0 bases from V and 6 from J, leaving 6 bases between them. CDR3 length equals 13 residues.